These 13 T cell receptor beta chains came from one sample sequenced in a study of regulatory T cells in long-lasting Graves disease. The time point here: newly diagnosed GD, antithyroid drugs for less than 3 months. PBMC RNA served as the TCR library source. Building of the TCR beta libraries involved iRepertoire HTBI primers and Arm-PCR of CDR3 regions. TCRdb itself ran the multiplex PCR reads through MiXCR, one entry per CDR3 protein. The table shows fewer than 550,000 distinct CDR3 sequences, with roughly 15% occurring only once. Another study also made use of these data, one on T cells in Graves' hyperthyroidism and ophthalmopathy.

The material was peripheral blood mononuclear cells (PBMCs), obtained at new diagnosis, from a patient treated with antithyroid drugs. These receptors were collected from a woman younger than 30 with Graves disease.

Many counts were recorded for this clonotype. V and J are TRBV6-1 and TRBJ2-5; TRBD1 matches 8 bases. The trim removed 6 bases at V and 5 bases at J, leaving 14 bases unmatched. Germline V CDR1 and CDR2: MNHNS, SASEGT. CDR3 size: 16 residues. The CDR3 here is CASSQGGQGAWETQYF. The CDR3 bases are TGTGCCAGCAGCCAGGGTGGCCAGGGGGCCTGGGAGACCCAGTACTTC.

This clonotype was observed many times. The CDR3 nucleotides read TGTGCCAGCAGTGGACAGGGACGAGAGACCCAGTACTTC. Encoded protein: CASSGQGRETQYF. This sequence joins TRBV6-1 and TRBJ2-5; 7 bases line up with TRBD1. V shed 4 bases and J 4 bases; nucleotides not matched to a gene: 3. This CDR3 contains 13 residues. The germline gives CDR1 MNHNS, CDR2 SASEGT.

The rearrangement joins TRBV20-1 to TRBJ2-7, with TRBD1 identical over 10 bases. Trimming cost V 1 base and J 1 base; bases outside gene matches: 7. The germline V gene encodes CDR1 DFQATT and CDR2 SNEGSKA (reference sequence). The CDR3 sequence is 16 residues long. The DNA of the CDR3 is TGCAGTGCTAGAGTCCCAGACAGGGGGCAATCCTACGAGCAGTACTTC. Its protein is CSARVPDRGQSYEQYF.

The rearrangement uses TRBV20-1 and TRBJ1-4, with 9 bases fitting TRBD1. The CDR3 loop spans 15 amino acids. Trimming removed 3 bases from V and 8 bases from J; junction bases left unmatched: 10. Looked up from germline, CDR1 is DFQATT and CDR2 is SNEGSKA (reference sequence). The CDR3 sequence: CSARDTQGAEEKLFF. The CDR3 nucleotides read TGCAGTGCTAGGGACACACAGGGGGCGGAAGAAAAACTGTTTTTT.

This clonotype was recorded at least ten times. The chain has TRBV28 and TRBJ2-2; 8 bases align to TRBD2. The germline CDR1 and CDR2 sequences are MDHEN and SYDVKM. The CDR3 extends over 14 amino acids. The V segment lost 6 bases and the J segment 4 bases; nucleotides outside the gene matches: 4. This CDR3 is CASRNSGATGELFF. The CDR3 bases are TGTGCCAGCAGGAATAGCGGGGCCACCGGGGAGCTGTTTTTT.

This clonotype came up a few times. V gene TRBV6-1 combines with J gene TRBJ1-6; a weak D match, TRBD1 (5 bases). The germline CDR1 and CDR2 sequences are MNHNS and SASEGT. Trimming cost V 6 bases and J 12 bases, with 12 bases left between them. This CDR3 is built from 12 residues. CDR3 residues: CASSFQGLPLHF. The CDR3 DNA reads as TGTGCCAGCAGCTTCCAGGGTCTACCCCTCCACTTT.

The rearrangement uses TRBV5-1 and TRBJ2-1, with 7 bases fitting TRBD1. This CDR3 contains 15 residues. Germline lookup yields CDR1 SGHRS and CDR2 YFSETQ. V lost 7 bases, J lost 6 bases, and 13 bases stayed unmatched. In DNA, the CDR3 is TGCGCCAGCGATAAAACAGGGGTCCCCTCCAATGAGCAGTTCTTC. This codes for CASDKTGVPSNEQFF.

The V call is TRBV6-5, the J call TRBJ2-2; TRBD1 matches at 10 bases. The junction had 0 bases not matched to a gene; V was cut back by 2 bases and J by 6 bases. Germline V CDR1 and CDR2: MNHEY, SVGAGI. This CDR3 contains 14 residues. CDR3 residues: CASSYGQGAGELFF. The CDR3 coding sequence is TGTGCCAGCAGTTACGGACAGGGGGCCGGGGAGCTGTTTTTT.

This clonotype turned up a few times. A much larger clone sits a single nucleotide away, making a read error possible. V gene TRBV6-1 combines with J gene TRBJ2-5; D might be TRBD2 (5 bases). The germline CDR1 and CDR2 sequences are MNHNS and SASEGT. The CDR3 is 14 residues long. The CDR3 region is CASSGGAIRETQCF. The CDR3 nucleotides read TGTGCCAGCAGTGGGGGAGCCATACGAGAGACCCAGTGCTTC.

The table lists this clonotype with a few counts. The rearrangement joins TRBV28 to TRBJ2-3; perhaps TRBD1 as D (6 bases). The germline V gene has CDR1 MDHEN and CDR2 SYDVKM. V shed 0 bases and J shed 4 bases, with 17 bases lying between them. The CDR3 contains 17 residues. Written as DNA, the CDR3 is TGTGCCAGCAGTTTATGGGGGAAAGGAAAGGGGGCAGATACGCAGTATTTT. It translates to CASSLWGKGKGADTQYF.

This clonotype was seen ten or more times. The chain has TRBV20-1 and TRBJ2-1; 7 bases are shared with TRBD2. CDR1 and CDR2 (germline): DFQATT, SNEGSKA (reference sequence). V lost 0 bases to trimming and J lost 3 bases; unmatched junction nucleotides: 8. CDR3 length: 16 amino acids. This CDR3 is CSARDSEGGDYNEQFF. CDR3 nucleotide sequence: TGCAGTGCTAGAGATTCGGAGGGAGGGGACTACAATGAGCAGTTCTTC.

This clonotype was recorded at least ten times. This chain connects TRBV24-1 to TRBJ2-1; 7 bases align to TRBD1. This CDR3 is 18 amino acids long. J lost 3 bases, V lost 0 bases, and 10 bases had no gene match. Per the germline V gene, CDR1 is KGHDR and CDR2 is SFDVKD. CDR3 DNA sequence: TGTGCCACCAGTGATTTGCAAGCAGGGACAGTAAACTACAATGAGCAGTTCTTC. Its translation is CATSDLQAGTVNYNEQFF.

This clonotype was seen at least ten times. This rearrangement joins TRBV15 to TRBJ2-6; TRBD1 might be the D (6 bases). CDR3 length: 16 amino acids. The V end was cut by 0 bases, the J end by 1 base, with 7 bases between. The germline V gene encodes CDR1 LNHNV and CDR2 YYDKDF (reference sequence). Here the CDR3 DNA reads TGTGCCACCAGCAGAGATAGGGGGTCTGGGGCCAACGTCCTGACTTTC. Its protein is CATSRDRGSGANVLTF.